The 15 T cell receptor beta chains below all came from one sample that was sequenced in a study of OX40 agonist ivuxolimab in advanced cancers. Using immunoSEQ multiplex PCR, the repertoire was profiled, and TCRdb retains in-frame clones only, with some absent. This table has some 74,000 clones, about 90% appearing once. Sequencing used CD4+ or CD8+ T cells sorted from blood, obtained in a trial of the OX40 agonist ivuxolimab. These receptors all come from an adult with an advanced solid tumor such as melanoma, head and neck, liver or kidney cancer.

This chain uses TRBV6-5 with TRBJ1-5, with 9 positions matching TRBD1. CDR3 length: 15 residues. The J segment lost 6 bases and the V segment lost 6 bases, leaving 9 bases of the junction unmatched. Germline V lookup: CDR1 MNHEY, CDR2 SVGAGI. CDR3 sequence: CASSSGTGSIQPQHF. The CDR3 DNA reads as TGTGCCAGCAGCTCCGGGACAGGGTCGATTCAGCCCCAGCATTTT.

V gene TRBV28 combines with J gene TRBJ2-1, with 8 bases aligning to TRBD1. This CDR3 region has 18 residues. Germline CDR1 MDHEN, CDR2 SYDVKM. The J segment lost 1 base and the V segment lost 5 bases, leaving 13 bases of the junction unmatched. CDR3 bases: TGTGCCAGCAGTCCCCGGTGGTCAACAGGGGGGTCCTACAATGAGCAGTTCTTC. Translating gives CASSPRWSTGGSYNEQFF.

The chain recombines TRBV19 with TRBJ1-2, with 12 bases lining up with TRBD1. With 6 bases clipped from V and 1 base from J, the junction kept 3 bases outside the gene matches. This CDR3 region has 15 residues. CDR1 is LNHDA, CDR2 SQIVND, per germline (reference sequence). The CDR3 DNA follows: TGTGCCAGTAGCCGGGACAGGGGGCATAACTATGGCTACACCTTC. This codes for CASSRDRGHNYGYTF.

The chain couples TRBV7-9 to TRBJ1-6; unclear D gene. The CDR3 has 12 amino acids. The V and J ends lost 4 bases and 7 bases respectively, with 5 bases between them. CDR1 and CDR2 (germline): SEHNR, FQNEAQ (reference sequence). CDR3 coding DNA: TGTGCCAGCAGCTCAGAGAATTCACCCCTCCACTTT. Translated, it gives CASSSENSPLHF. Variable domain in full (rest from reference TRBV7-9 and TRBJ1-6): DTGVSQNPRHKITKRGQNVTFRCDPISEHNRLYWYRQTLGQGPEFLTYFQNEAQLEKSRLLSDRFSAERPKGSFSTLEIQRTEQGDSAMYLCASSSENSPLHFGNGTRLTVT.

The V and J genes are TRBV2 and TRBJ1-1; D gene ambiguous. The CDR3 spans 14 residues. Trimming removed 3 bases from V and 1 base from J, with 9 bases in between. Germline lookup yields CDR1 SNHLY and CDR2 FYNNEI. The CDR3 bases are TGTGCCAGCAGTGAGCGGGGAAGGAACACTGAAGCTTTCTTT. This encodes CASSERGRNTEAFF.

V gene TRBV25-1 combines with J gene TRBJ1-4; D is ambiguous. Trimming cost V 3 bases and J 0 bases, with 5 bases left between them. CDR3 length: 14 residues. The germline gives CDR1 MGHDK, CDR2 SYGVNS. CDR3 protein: CASSDQTTNEKLFF. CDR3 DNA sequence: TGTGCCAGCAGTGACCAGACAACTAATGAAAAACTGTTTTTT.

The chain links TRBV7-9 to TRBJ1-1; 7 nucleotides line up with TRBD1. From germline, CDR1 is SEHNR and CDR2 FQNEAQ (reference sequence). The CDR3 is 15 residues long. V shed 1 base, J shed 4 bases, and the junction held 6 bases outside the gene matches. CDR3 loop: CASSLVGAGGTEAFF. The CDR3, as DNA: TGTGCCAGCAGCTTAGTGGGGGCAGGGGGCACTGAAGCTTTCTTT.

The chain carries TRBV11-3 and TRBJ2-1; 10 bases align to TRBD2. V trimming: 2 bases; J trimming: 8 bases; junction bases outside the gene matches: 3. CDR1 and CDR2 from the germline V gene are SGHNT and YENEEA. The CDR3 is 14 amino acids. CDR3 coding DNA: TGTGCCAGCAGCTTAAGCGGGGGGGGAGATGAGCAGTTCTTC. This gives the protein CASSLSGGGDEQFF.

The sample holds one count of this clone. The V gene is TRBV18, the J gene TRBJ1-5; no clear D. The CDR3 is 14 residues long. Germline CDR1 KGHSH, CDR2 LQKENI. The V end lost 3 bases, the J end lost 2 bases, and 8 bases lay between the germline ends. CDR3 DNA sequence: TGTGCCAGCTCACCGGAAGGAGGCAATCAGCCCCAGCATTTT. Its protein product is CASSPEGGNQPQHF.

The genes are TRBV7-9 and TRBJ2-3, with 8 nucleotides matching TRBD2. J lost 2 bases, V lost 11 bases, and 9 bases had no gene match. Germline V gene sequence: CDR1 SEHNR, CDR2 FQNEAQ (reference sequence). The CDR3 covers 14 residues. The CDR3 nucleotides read TGTGCCGGTAAAGCGGGGGCCTACACAGATACGCAGTATTTT. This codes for CAGKAGAYTDTQYF. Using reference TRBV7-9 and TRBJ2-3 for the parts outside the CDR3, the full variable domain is DTGVSQNPRHKITKRGQNVTFRCDPISEHNRLYWYRQTLGQGPEFLTYFQNEAQLEKSRLLSDRFSAERPKGSFSTLEIQRTEQGDSAMYLCAGKAGAYTDTQYFGPGTRLTVL.

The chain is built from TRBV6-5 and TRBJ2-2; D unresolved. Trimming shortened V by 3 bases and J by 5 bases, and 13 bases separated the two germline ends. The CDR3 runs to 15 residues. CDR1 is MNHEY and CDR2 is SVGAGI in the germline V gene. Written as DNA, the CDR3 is TGTGCCAGCAGTTATTCAGCTCTGGGGACCGGGGAGCTGTTTTTT. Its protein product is CASSYSALGTGELFF.

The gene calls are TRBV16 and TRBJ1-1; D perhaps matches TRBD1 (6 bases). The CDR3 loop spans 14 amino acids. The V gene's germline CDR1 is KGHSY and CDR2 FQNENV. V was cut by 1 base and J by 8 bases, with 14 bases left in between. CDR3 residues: CASSQYGKGEEAFF. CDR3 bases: TGTGCCAGCAGCCAATACGGCAAGGGGGAGGAAGCTTTCTTT.

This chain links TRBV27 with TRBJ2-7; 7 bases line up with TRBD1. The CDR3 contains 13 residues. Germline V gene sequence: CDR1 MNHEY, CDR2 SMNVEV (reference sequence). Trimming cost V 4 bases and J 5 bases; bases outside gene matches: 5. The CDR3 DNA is TGTGCCAGCAGTTCCGGGGACAGCCACGAGCAGTACTTC. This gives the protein CASSSGDSHEQYF.

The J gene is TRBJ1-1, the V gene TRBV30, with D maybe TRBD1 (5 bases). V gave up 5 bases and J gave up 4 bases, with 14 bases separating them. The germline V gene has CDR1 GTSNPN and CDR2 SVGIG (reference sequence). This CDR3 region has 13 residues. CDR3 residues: CAWGAQGSTEAFF. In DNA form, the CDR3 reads TGTGCCTGGGGGGCTCAGGGAAGCACTGAAGCTTTCTTT.

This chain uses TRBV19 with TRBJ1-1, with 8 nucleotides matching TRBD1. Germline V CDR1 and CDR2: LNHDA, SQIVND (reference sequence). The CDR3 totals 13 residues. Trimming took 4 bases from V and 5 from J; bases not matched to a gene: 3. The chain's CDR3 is CASSTDRVTEAFF. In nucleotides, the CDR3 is TGTGCCAGTAGTACGGACAGGGTTACTGAAGCTTTCTTT. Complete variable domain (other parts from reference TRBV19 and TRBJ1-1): DGGITQSPKYLFRKEGQNVTLSCEQNLNHDAMYWYRQDPGQGLRLIYYSQIVNDFQKGDIAEGYSVSREKKESFPLTVTSAQKNPTAFYLCASSTDRVTEAFFGQGTRLTVV.